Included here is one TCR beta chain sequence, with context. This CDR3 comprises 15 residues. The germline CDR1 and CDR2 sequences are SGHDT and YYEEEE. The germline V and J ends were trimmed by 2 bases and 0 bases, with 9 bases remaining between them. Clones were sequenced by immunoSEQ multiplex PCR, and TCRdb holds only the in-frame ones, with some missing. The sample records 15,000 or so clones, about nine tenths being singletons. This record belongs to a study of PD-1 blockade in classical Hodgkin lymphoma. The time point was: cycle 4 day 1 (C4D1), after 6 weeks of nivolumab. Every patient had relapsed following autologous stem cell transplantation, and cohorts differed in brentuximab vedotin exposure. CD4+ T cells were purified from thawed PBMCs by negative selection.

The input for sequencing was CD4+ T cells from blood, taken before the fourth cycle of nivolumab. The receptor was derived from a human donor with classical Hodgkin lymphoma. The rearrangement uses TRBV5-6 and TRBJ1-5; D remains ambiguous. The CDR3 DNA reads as TGTGCCAGCAGCTTTCGACGGCATAGCAATCAGCCCCAGCATTTT. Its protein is CASSFRRHSNQPQHF.